Following are 26 T cell receptor beta chains from one sample sequenced in a study of blood T cell repertoires in COVID-19. This table comes from immunoSEQ multiplex PCR, and its TCRdb copy is limited to in-frame clones, with some not included. The repertoire consists of over 45,000 clones, with around nine tenths occurring once and the leading ten covering under 8.5%. The sequencing input was peripheral blood. The receptors shown here come from a man aged 50-59 years with active COVID-19.

V usage is TRBV24-1 and J usage is TRBJ2-5; 11 bases agree with TRBD2. This CDR3 comprises 15 residues. Germline CDR1 reads KGHDR; CDR2 reads SFDVKD. The V segment lost 3 bases and the J segment 4 bases; nucleotides outside the gene matches: 3. The CDR3 spells CATSDPGTSGETQYF. The CDR3 coding sequence is TGTGCCACCAGTGATCCCGGGACTAGCGGAGAGACCCAGTACTTC.

This chain uses TRBV19 with TRBJ1-1, with 10 positions matching TRBD1. Losses at the gene ends were 5 bases for V and 5 bases for J; bases not matched to a gene: 8. Looked up from germline, CDR1 is LNHDA and CDR2 is SQIVND (reference sequence). The CDR3 is 15 amino acids. CDR3 sequence reads: CASSARQGAPTEAFF. CDR3 bases: TGTGCCAGTAGTGCCAGACAGGGGGCGCCGACTGAAGCTTTCTTT.

The chain has TRBV29-1 and TRBJ1-2, with 7 bases that match TRBD1. CDR3 length: 14 amino acids. Germline V gives CDR1 SQVTM, CDR2 ANQGSEA. V shed 0 bases, J shed 8 bases, and the junction held 9 bases outside the gene matches. The CDR3 DNA reads TGCAGCGTTGAAGATCAAACAGGGGTACGGGGCTACACCTTC. This gives the protein CSVEDQTGVRGYTF.

The V call is TRBV15, the J call TRBJ1-5, with D hard to call. Germline values: CDR1 LNHNV, CDR2 YYDKDF (reference sequence). V was clipped by 4 bases and J by 7 bases, with 14 bases between them. This CDR3 comprises 14 residues. CDR3 residues: CATSTEAMTQPQHF. CDR3 sequence (DNA): TGTGCCACCAGCACGGAGGCGATGACGCAGCCCCAGCATTTT. The full variable domain, rest sourced from reference TRBV15 and TRBJ1-5, is DAMVIQNPRYQVTQFGKPVTLSCSQTLNHNVMYWYQQKSSQAPKLLFHYYDKDFNNEADTPDNFQSRRPNTSFCFLDIRSPGLGDTAMYLCATSTEAMTQPQHFGDGTRLSIL.

The rearrangement links TRBV4-3 to TRBJ2-7, with 10 bases lining up with TRBD2. The CDR3 is made up of 16 amino acids. The V gene end was trimmed by 3 bases and the J gene end by 1 base; junction bases not matched to a gene: 6. Germline V lookup: CDR1 LGHNA, CDR2 YSLEER. DNA for the CDR3: TGCGCCAGCAGCCATGTCACTAGCGGGGAATCCTACGAGCAGTACTTC. The encoded protein is CASSHVTSGESYEQYF.

CDR3 region: CASSYSAMPYF. DNA of the CDR3: TGTGCCAGCAGTTACTCGGCCATGCCGTACTTC. V is TRBV6-2 or TRBV6-3 and J is TRBJ2-5; D ambiguous. The germline V and J ends were trimmed by 0 bases and 13 bases, with 9 bases remaining between them. Germline V lookup: CDR1 MNHEY, CDR2 SVGEGT. The CDR3 covers 11 residues.

The chain joins TRBV6-1 to TRBJ2-4; 8 bases are shared with TRBD2. This CDR3 region has 18 residues. Germline loops: CDR1 MNHNS, CDR2 SASEGT. J was trimmed by 0 bases and V by 1 base; bases with no gene match: 8. The CDR3 region has the DNA TGTGCCAGCAGTGAAGGACTAGCGCTACTTCTAGCCAAAAACATTCAGTACTTC. Amino acids: CASSEGLALLLAKNIQYF.

This chain uses TRBV7-9 with TRBJ2-5; TRBD1 matches at 10 bases. In germline, CDR1 is SEHNR, CDR2 FQNEAQ (reference sequence). The length of the CDR3 is 16 residues. V gave up 1 base and J gave up 2 bases; unmatched junction bases: 4. The CDR3 spells CASSLGQGATQETQYF. Here the CDR3 DNA reads TGTGCCAGCAGCTTAGGACAGGGGGCTACGCAAGAGACCCAGTACTTC.

Details on this clone: This likely comes from a read error, as the CDR3 has no conserved phenylalanine or tryptophan at its end. This sequence joins TRBV10-3 and TRBJ1-2, with D unclear. The V gene's germline CDR1 is ENHRY and CDR2 SYGVKD. Trimming took 0 bases from V and 0 from J, leaving 11 bases between them. The CDR3 sequence is 16 residues long. As DNA, the CDR3 is TGTGCCATCAGTGAGTCGAACCGGGTTACTAACTATGGCTACACCCTC. Its translation: CAISESNRVTNYGYTL.

The chain joins TRBV29-1 to TRBJ1-5; the match to TRBD1 covers 7 bases. V was clipped by 8 bases and J by 1 base; unmatched bases: 11. Germline assignment: CDR1 SQVTM and CDR2 ANQGSEA. The CDR3 runs to 15 residues. The CDR3 DNA sequence: TGCAGCCTCGATGAGGGGGCGGGCAGCAATCAGCCCCAGCATTTT. It yields the protein CSLDEGAGSNQPQHF.

The chain has TRBV29-1 and TRBJ2-2; possibly TRBD2 for D (6 bases). Germline V gene lookup returns CDR1 SQVTM and CDR2 ANQGSEA. The V end lost 3 bases, the J end lost 0 bases, and 8 bases lay between the germline ends. The CDR3 consists of 14 residues. CDR3 bases: TGCAGCGTTGATCGGGGGTCGAACACCGGGGAGCTGTTTTTT. Its protein is CSVDRGSNTGELFF.

This chain links TRBV6-5 with TRBJ2-3, with D maybe TRBD2 (5 bases). Germline V CDR1 and CDR2: MNHEY, SVGAGI. V lost 8 bases, J lost 0 bases, and 12 bases lay in between. This CDR3 region has 14 residues. CDR3: CASLRAGSTDTQYF. The CDR3 DNA is TGTGCCAGCCTTAGGGCGGGTAGCACAGATACGCAGTATTTT.

The chain links TRBV4-3 to TRBJ1-5, with D possibly TRBD1 on 6 matching bases. CDR3 length equals 15 residues. V lost 2 bases and J 6 bases, leaving 14 bases between the germline ends. The V gene's germline CDR1 is LGHNA and CDR2 YSLEER. This CDR3 reads CASSQNTGYSQPQHF. The CDR3, as DNA: TGCGCCAGCAGCCAAAATACAGGGTATAGTCAGCCCCAGCATTTT.

The V call is TRBV5-6, the J call TRBJ2-7, with 9 bases identical to TRBD1. Per the germline V gene, CDR1 is SGHDT and CDR2 is YYEEEE. Trimming removed 2 bases from V and 4 bases from J; junction bases left unmatched: 7. The CDR3 contains 15 residues. DNA for the CDR3: TGTGCCAGCAGCTTAACGGGACAGGGTTGGTACGAGCAGTACTTC. This translates into CASSLTGQGWYEQYF.

V gene TRBV19 combines with J gene TRBJ2-2; 7 nucleotides match TRBD1. V trimming: 5 bases; J trimming: 1 base; junction bases outside the gene matches: 7. This CDR3 has 16 residues. Germline assignment: CDR1 LNHDA and CDR2 SQIVND (reference sequence). CDR3 sequence reads: CASSRRQGQNTGELFF. The CDR3 DNA is TGTGCCAGTAGTCGCAGACAGGGCCAGAACACCGGGGAGCTGTTTTTT.

The chain is built from TRBV10-3 and TRBJ2-2, with a tentative D call TRBD1 (6 bases). The CDR3 length is 13 residues. CDR1 is ENHRY, CDR2 SYGVKD, per germline. Trimming left V 4 bases short and J 6 bases short, with 9 bases between. The CDR3 here is CAISGEGAGELFF. As DNA, the CDR3 is TGTGCCATCAGTGGAGAGGGGGCCGGGGAGCTGTTTTTT.

The chain recombines TRBV6-5 with TRBJ2-3, with D tentatively TRBD1 (6 bases). Germline CDR1 and CDR2: MNHEY and SVGAGI. V was cut by 9 bases and J by 2 bases, with 12 bases left in between. This CDR3 has 13 amino acids. As DNA, the CDR3 is TGTGCCAGTTCCGGGACAAACACAGATACGCAGTATTTT. Encoded protein: CASSGTNTDTQYF.

This chain links TRBV7-2 with TRBJ1-2; possible D gene TRBD1, 5 bases. V was cut by 2 bases and J by 7 bases, with 14 bases left in between. Germline lookup yields CDR1 SGHTA and CDR2 FQGNSA. The length of the CDR3 is 14 residues. CDR3: CASSLSKAGIGYTF. DNA for the CDR3: TGTGCCAGCAGCTTAAGTAAGGCAGGGATTGGCTACACCTTC.

V gene TRBV5-4 combines with J gene TRBJ2-4; D ambiguous. Germline CDR1 and CDR2: SGHNT and YYREEE (reference sequence). The CDR3 is made up of 14 amino acids. V was pared by 1 base and J by 1 base, with 6 bases between. Here the CDR3 reads CASSLSSAKNIQYF. The CDR3 bases are TGTGCCAGCAGCTTGTCGTCTGCCAAAAACATTCAGTACTTC.

The gene calls are TRBV6-5 and TRBJ1-1, with D perhaps TRBD1 (5 bases). The CDR3 totals 15 residues. The V end lost 6 bases, the J end lost 11 bases, and 25 bases lay between the germline ends. CDR1 MNHEY and CDR2 SVGAGI come from the germline V gene. This CDR3 is CASRDRTGTQGKAFF. CDR3 DNA: TGTGCCAGCAGGGATAGGACCGGGACTCAGGGTAAGGCTTTCTTT.

The genes are TRBV5-1 and TRBJ2-3; a weak D match, TRBD1 (6 bases). Germline CDR1 and CDR2: SGHRS and YFSETQ. Trimming shortened V by 4 bases and J by 8 bases, and 29 bases separated the two germline ends. CDR3 length: 18 residues. CDR3 nucleotides: TGCGCCAGCAGCCCGGGGTCTGGCCAGGGGTCCAATTACGGTACGCAGTATTTT. It codes for CASSPGSGQGSNYGTQYF.

This clone occurred once. The rearrangement joins TRBV29-1 to TRBJ1-2; no definite D call. Trimming stripped 8 bases from V and 0 bases from J, with 13 bases between. The CDR3 has 13 residues. Germline V gene lookup returns CDR1 SQVTM and CDR2 ANQGSEA. The CDR3 reads CSIRQSSNYGYTF. The CDR3 nucleotides read TGCAGCATAAGACAATCCTCTAACTATGGCTACACCTTC.

The V call is TRBV25-1, the J call TRBJ2-1; 12 positions match TRBD2. Germline CDR1 and CDR2: MGHDK and SYGVNS. J lost 11 bases, V lost 3 bases, and 5 bases had no gene match. The CDR3 has 14 residues. Written as DNA, the CDR3 is TGTGCCAGCAGTGATTCTAGCGGGAGGGACCAGCAGTTCTTC. It yields the protein CASSDSSGRDQQFF.

V gene TRBV4-3 combines with J gene TRBJ1-5; D is uncertain. Germline V gene lookup returns CDR1 LGHNA and CDR2 YSLEER. The CDR3 spans 13 residues. V was cut by 3 bases and J by 3 bases, with 6 bases left in between. CDR3 in DNA: TGCGCCAGCAGCCACCTTCCCAATCAGCCCCAGCATTTT. Translated, it gives CASSHLPNQPQHF.

The chain has TRBV5-1 and TRBJ1-2; 7 bases agree with TRBD1. Trimming took 2 bases from V and 3 from J; bases not matched to a gene: 4. The CDR3 spans 14 residues. Per germline, CDR1 SGHRS and CDR2 YFSETQ. CDR3 sequence reads: CASSLQGRDYGYTF. The CDR3 DNA reads as TGCGCCAGCAGCTTACAGGGGCGGGACTATGGCTACACCTTC. The variable domain in full, completed from reference TRBV5-1 and TRBJ1-2, reads KAGVTQTPRYLIKTRGQQVTLSCSPISGHRSVSWYQQTPGQGLQFLFEYFSETQRNKGNFPGRFSGRQFSNSRSEMNVSTLELGDSALYLCASSLQGRDYGYTFGSGTRLTVV.

The rearrangement joins TRBV30 to TRBJ2-2; 8 bases are a match to TRBD2. In germline, CDR1 is GTSNPN, CDR2 SVGIG (reference sequence). Trimming at V came to 2 bases and at J to 5 bases, leaving 4 bases not matched to a gene. The CDR3 is 14 amino acids. For the CDR3, the DNA is TGTGCCTGGAGTTCAGGACTAGCAACCGGGGAGCTGTTTTTT. It yields the protein CAWSSGLATGELFF.